Sequencing of this TCR beta chain was carried out in a study of CD8+CD57+ T cells in acquired aplastic anemia (dated by TCRdb to 2016 to 2019). Background on the whole study: On average, sorted CD4+ and CD8+ cells yielded around 3.4 ug of extracted DNA, with a range of about 0.17 to 27.4 ug. CD8+CD57+ expansion was defined as frequency above the mean frequency observed in healthy subjects.

Genomic DNA served as template for TCR beta VDJ combination and CDR3 sequence profiling. TCR repertoire sequencing was run on an Illumina HiSeq 2000. In the source study's methods: Repertoires were assessed using TRBV/TRBJ rearrangement plots, CDR3 size and DJ length profiles, and Simpson's diversity index. The most abundant DNA sequence in the deep sequencing data was taken as the immunodominant clone. CDR3 amino acid sequences were checked for sharing across subjects and were also compared against the VDJdb database and published repertoires. The public sequencing data were trimmed at Q25 with fastp and processed into clonotypes with MiXCR by TCRdb, which kept only in-frame beta chains. Rows are unified per CDR3 protein, each entry keeping the most common DNA and genes. The V and J calls and clone size are TCRdb's, not the authors'. The sample contains 150,000 to 200,000 distinct CDR3 sequences, about 45% of them found a single time. Jointly, the top ten make up roughly 3.2% of the sample.

Expansion of CD8+CD57+ cells had been shown by flow cytometry in the patients chosen for sequencing. Every patient had a diagnosis of severe acquired aplastic anemia based on International Study of Aplastic Anemia and Agranulocytosis and Camitta criteria. No therapy had been received by the patients at the time of blood sampling. The study deep-sequenced TCR repertoires of sorted CD4+ and CD8+ blood T cells from severe aplastic anemia patients and healthy subjects. In the USA, patient enrollment took place under clinicaltrials.gov protocols 00001620, 01623167, 00001397, 00071045, 00081523 and 00961064. Ficoll-Paque density gradient centrifugation was used to isolate peripheral blood mononuclear cells. CD4+ and CD8+ T cells were sorted by FACS or magnetic beads before DNA extraction. This clonotype has at least ten counts. The target of this receptor is not known. No base qualities exist here, and no much larger clone lies one base off it.

V is clipped by 3 bases and J by 6 bases, and the sequence between their germline boundaries is 2 bases long. Taken from cysteine to phenylalanine, the CDR3 has 10 residues. Only the CDR3 portion is preserved as DNA: 30 bases, with reading frame beginning at the first base. Summary of the overall study and its limitations: No significant difference in CD8+ Simpson's diversity was found between patients and healthy controls (P=0.060). About 30 CD8+ CDR3 sequences were found to be shared between patients and controls, but these sequences appeared to be highly expressed in patients and within the immunodominant clones of the patients.

The V gene is TRBV12-3 or TRBV12-4 and the J gene is TRBJ1-2; no confident D gene assignment can be made. The sequencing input was sorted CD4+, CD8+, or CD8+CD57+ T cells (not recorded which) from PBMCs. The sequence was obtained from a human donor with aplastic anemia. For the CDR3, the sequence is CASSFHGYTF. The nucleotide sequence reads as follows: TGTGCCAGCAGTTTCCATGGCTACACCTTC.